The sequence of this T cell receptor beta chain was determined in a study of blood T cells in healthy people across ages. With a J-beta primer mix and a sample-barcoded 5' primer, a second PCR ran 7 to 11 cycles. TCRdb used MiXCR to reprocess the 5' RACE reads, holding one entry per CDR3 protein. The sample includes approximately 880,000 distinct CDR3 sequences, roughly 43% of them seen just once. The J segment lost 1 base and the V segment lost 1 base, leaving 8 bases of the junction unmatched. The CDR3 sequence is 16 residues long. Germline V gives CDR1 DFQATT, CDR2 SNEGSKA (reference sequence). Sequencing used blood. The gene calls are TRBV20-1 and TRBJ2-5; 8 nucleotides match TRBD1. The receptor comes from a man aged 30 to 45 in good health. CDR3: CSARGTDRGSQETQYF. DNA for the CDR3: TGCAGTGCTAGAGGGACCGACAGGGGAAGCCAAGAGACCCAGTACTTC.